These 9 T cell receptor beta chains came from one sample sequenced in a study of T cell responses to AZD1222 COVID-19 vaccine (dated by TCRdb to the early 2020s). Per the publication, the time point label means: baseline before first vaccination. The library was prepared using the immunoSEQ multiplex PCR assay. This immuneACCESS table, as held by TCRdb, lists in-frame sequences with V and J called but not all clones. Of the missing ones, under half trace to an unresolved V gene in checked studies; the others have no known cause. Here the sample has roughly 130,000 clones; approximately 90% occur a single time. The ten top clones hold approximately 6% of the sample. The sequencing used peripheral blood, collected on day 0 of AZD1222 vaccination. Receptors originate from an adult in good health.

The gene calls are TRBV14 and TRBJ1-6; D gene ambiguous. CDR1 and CDR2 from the germline V gene are SGHDN and FVKESK. The V end was cut by 4 bases, the J end by 13 bases, with 5 bases between. The CDR3 totals 10 residues. DNA for the CDR3: TGTGCCAGCAGCCCCCTCCCCCTCCACTTT. Its translation: CASSPLPLHF.

This chain links TRBV29-1 with TRBJ2-3; D is ambiguous. Germline CDR1 is SQVTM and CDR2 is ANQGSEA. This CDR3 contains 12 residues. V lost 7 bases, J lost 2 bases, and 10 bases lay in between. The CDR3, as DNA: TGCAGCGGGAAGACCACCACAGATACGCAGTATTTT. Amino acids: CSGKTTTDTQYF.

The V gene is TRBV29-1, the J gene TRBJ2-1; 7 nucleotides line up with TRBD2. V was clipped by 5 bases and J by 3 bases; unmatched bases: 10. This CDR3 is 15 amino acids long. Germline V gene sequence: CDR1 SQVTM, CDR2 ANQGSEA. The CDR3 DNA reads as TGCAGCGTTTATGTGCGGGGGATCCTCTACAATGAGCAGTTCTTC. Protein sequence: CSVYVRGILYNEQFF.

The chain is built from TRBV9 and TRBJ1-2; 7 positions match TRBD1. Unmatched junction bases numbered 14, after V lost 0 bases and J lost 3 bases. Looked up from germline, CDR1 is SGDLS and CDR2 is YYNGEE. The CDR3 contains 18 residues. CDR3 nucleotides: TGTGCCAGCAGCGTAGGTTTTAGGTGGGACAGTCGTCACTATGGCTACACCTTC. Translation: CASSVGFRWDSRHYGYTF.

This sequence joins TRBV6-4 and TRBJ2-1; 10 bases line up with TRBD2. Germline CDR1 MRHNA, CDR2 SNTAGT. The CDR3 length is 14 residues. Trimming removed 8 bases from V and 6 bases from J; junction bases left unmatched: 7. CDR3 nucleotide sequence: TGTGCCAGCGCAGCGGGAGGGTCCCCCAATGAGCAGTTCTTC. Protein: CASAAGGSPNEQFF.

The chain recombines TRBV12-5 with TRBJ1-1, with D unclear. Trimming stripped 6 bases from V and 5 bases from J, with 25 bases between. This CDR3 has 17 residues. CDR1 LGHNT and CDR2 FRNRAP come from the germline V gene. The CDR3 DNA follows: TGTGCTAGTGGCCCACAAACCTCCGTTTCGAGAATAACTGAAGCTTTCTTT. Translating gives CASGPQTSVSRITEAFF.

V is TRBV7-2 and J is TRBJ2-7, with 13 bases that match TRBD2. The CDR3 extends over 15 amino acids. The ends lost 4 bases at V and 4 bases at J; junction bases unmatched: 4. The germline gives CDR1 SGHTA, CDR2 FQGNSA. The CDR3 region has the DNA TGTGCCAGCAGCTCGTCACTAGCGGGAGGGTACGAGCAGTACTTC. Protein: CASSSSLAGGYEQYF.

V gene TRBV5-3 combines with J gene TRBJ2-3, with 10 bases aligning to TRBD1. TRBV5-3 falls under the ORF class, with uncertain function. After removal of 5 bases from V and 0 bases from J, the junction contained 6 bases not matched to a gene. This CDR3 region has 16 residues. CDR3 DNA: TGTGCCAGAAGGGTAGACAGGGGGCCTAGCACAGATACGCAGTATTTT. Its protein is CARRVDRGPSTDTQYF.

The gene calls are TRBV28 and TRBJ1-2; D gene unclear. Germline lookup yields CDR1 MDHEN and CDR2 SYDVKM. CDR3 length: 14 amino acids. V was shortened by 3 bases and J by 8 bases, with 16 bases between the two germline ends. The CDR3 loop reads CASSFLFAAGGYTF. The CDR3 DNA sequence: TGTGCCAGCAGTTTCCTTTTCGCCGCGGGCGGCTACACCTTC.